This TCR beta chain was identified during a study of T cell responses to AZD1222 COVID-19 vaccine. General study points: Baseline testing showed seropositivity in only 5 or 6 AZD1222 recipients. An increase in Spike-specific TCR breadth and depth was observed after two AZD1222 doses. Spike-wide coverage was observed for vaccine-associated CD4 TCRs, with dominant responses at 160-218 and 743-854.

V gave up 3 bases and J gave up 3 bases, with 8 bases separating them. The length of the CDR3 is 12 residues. Germline assignment: CDR1 SQVTM and CDR2 ANQGSEA. Remarks on this clone: The antigen is not known.

Method: immunoSEQ multiplex PCR; TCRdb's copy keeps in-frame clones and lacks some. This sample carries more than 95,000 clones, about 88% of them seen once, and the ten largest clones take about 9.1%. This TCR came from an adult in good health. Here the sequenced sample was peripheral blood, taken on day 0 of AZD1222 vaccination. The chain links TRBV29-1 to TRBJ1-2; possibly TRBD1 for D (5 bases). The CDR3 DNA is TGCAGCGTTGACCAGGGCGACTATGGCTACACCTTC. This gives the protein CSVDQGDYGYTF.